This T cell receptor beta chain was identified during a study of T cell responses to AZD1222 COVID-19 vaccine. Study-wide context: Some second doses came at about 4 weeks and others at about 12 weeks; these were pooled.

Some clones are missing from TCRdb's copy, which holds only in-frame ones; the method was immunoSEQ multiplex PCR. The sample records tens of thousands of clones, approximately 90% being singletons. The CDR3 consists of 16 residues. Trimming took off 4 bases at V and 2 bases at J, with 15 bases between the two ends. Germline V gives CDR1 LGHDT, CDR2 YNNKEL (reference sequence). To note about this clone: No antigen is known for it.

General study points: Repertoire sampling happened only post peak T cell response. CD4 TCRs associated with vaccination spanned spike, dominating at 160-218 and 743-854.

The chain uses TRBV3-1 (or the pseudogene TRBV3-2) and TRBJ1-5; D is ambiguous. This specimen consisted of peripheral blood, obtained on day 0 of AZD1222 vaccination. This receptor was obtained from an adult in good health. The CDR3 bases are TGTGCCAGCAGCCCGGGCCCACTTAGTGGCAATCAGCCCCAGCATTTT. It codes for CASSPGPLSGNQPQHF.